The rows below give T cell receptor beta chains drawn from one sample of a study of OX40 agonist ivuxolimab in advanced cancers. Generated by immunoSEQ multiplex PCR, the TCRdb table keeps only in-frame clones and is missing some. The table lists some 80,000 clones, 65% to 90% of them singletons. Sequences were derived from CD4+ or CD8+ T cells sorted from blood, sampled in a trial of the OX40 agonist ivuxolimab. The receptors derive from an adult with an advanced solid tumor such as melanoma, head and neck, liver or kidney cancer. CDR3s include the opening cysteine and the closing phenylalanine or tryptophan. A D gene is named only where the DNA matches it firmly. Size values are once, few and many counts, or a class for expanded clones, and some rows have none.

D,J,size,V,DNA,CDR3
TRBD2,TRBJ2-7,.,TRBV6-5,TGTGCCAGCAGTTATAGGACTAGCGGGCAGTACGAGCAGTACTTC,CASSYRTSGQYEQYF
.,TRBJ2-6,.,TRBV6-5,TGTGCCAGCAAGCGGACTGGGGCCAACGTCCTGACTTTC,CASKRTGANVLTF
TRBD2,TRBJ2-5,.,TRBV4-3,TGCGCCAGCAGCCAAGAGCGGGGGGCAAGGGAGACCCAGTACTTC,CASSQERGARETQYF
.,TRBJ2-2,.,TRBV12-5,TGTGCTAGTGGTTTGGTAGGGGCTACCGGGGAGCTGTTTTTT,CASGLVGATGELFF
.,TRBJ2-5,.,TRBV15,TGTGCCACCAGCAGGGGGGGGGCCGGAGAGACCCAGTACTTC,CATSRGGAGETQYF
.,TRBJ1-5,.,TRBV6-1,TGTGCCAGCAGTCCAAGAGGAAATCAGCCCCAGCATTTT,CASSPRGNQPQHF
.,TRBJ1-5,.,TRBV28,TGTGCCAGCAGTGATGCATGGGTTGGGGAGAATCAGCCCCAGCATTTT,CASSDAWVGENQPQHF
.,TRBJ2-1,.,TRBV29-1,TGCAGCGTTCAGGGCTCCTACAATGAGCAGTTCTTC,CSVQGSYNEQFF
.,TRBJ2-1,.,TRBV6-6,TGTGCCAGCAGTTACTCGGCAGGTTACAATGAGCAGTTCTTC,CASSYSAGYNEQFF
.,TRBJ1-2,.,TRBV5-4,TGTGCCAGCAGCCCGGTGGGGAGCTATGGCTACACCTTC,CASSPVGSYGYTF
.,TRBJ2-2,.,TRBV4-3,TGCGCCAGCAGCCAAGATATTGGGGGGCGCGGCACCGGGGAGCTGTTTTTT,CASSQDIGGRGTGELFF
.,TRBJ2-2,.,TRBV30,TGTGCCTGCCTTGGACGGAACACCGGGGAGCTGTTTTTT,CACLGRNTGELFF
TRBD1,TRBJ1-2,.,TRBV28,TGTGCCAGCAGTTTCCCTTCAGGGGGAGGCTATGGCTACACCTTC,CASSFPSGGGYGYTF
.,TRBJ1-4,.,TRBV6-5,TGTGCCAGCAGCGCAACACAGACCTTTAATGAAAAACTGTTTTTT,CASSATQTFNEKLFF
.,TRBJ2-5,.,TRBV30,TGTGCCTGGACCGTGGGAGAGACCCAGTACTTC,CAWTVGETQYF
.,TRBJ2-1,.,TRBV7-2,TGTGCCAGCAGCTTAGCGAGTGGATCTAGCAATGAGCAGTTCTTC,CASSLASGSSNEQFF
.,TRBJ2-7,.,TRBV7-9,TGTGCCAGCAGCGAGAATGAGAACCTTGGGTTATGGCAGTACTTC,CASSENENLGLWQYF
.,TRBJ1-3,.,TRBV27,TGTGCCAGCAGCCGAGCAGGGTTGTCTGGAAACACCATATATTTT,CASSRAGLSGNTIYF
.,TRBJ1-3,once,TRBV11-3,TGTGCCAGCAGCCTCCGACCGAAGTGCTTCTCTGGAAACACCATATATTTT,CASSLRPKCFSGNTIYF
.,TRBJ2-7,.,TRBV28,TGTGCCAGCAGTTTAGGGGGGCGCGTCCACGAGCAGTACTTC,CASSLGGRVHEQYF
.,TRBJ2-2,.,TRBV11-3,TGTGCCAGCAGCTTAGGGGGCCCCAACACCGGGGAGCTGTTTTTT,CASSLGGPNTGELFF
.,TRBJ2-2,.,TRBV25-1,TGTGCGTCCCGGGACACCTCAAACACCGGGGAGCTGTTTTTT,CASRDTSNTGELFF
TRBD1,TRBJ1-4,.,TRBV10-3,TGTGCCATCAGGGGACAGGGGGCCGGAAAACTGTTTTTT,CAIRGQGAGKLFF
.,TRBJ1-6,few,TRBV9,TGTGCCAGCAGCTCCCGGCCAGGCACCCTCCACTTT,CASSSRPGTLHF
TRBD1,TRBJ2-3,.,TRBV9,TGTGCCAGCAGCGTAGGGACAGGGGCAGATACGCAGTATTTT,CASSVGTGADTQYF
.,TRBJ2-7,.,TRBV21-1,TGTGCCAGCAGCAAAGGAGGGCGGGGGGGCGAAGGGCAGTACTTC,CASSKGGRGGEGQYF
.,TRBJ1-1,few,TRBV6-5,TGTGCCAGCACCCCCGGGACGAACACTGAAGCTTTCTTT,CASTPGTNTEAFF
.,TRBJ1-6,.,TRBV6-6,TGTGCCAGCAGCCAAGGACAGCTTGGGGATAATTCACCCCTCCACTTT,CASSQGQLGDNSPLHF
TRBD1,TRBJ1-2,.,TRBV7-3,TGTGCCAGCAGCTTATCATCTGGCAGGGGGCAAAACTATGGCTACACCTTC,CASSLSSGRGQNYGYTF
.,TRBJ1-2,.,TRBV27,TGTGCCAGCAGTTTCTCACGACAGGACGGTAATAGCTACACCTTC,CASSFSRQDGNSYTF
.,TRBJ2-1,.,TRBV28,TGTGCCAGCAGTACCGTAGGGGGGCCGAAGAGAGTCGTATCCTACAATGAGCAGTTCTTC,CASSTVGGPKRVVSYNEQFF
.,TRBJ1-1,few,TRBV6-5,TGTGCCAGCAGTTACTCTACGGAATGGAGCACTGAAGCTTTCTTT,CASSYSTEWSTEAFF
.,TRBJ2-5,.,TRBV5-1,TGCGCCAGCGCCTTGGGGGCGGGGCAAGAGACCCAGTACTTC,CASALGAGQETQYF
.,TRBJ2-7,.,TRBV5-6,TGTGCCAGCAGCCCGACGGGGCAGGGGGGCTACGAGCAGTACTTC,CASSPTGQGGYEQYF
TRBD1,TRBJ2-2,.,TRBV7-2,TGTGCCAGCAGCTTAGGACAGGGGGCGTCAACCGGGGAGCTGTTTTTT,CASSLGQGASTGELFF
.,TRBJ1-2,.,TRBV28,TGTGCCAGCGAGGGGGGGTCAAACTATGGCTACACCTTC,CASEGGSNYGYTF
TRBD2,TRBJ2-2,.,TRBV7-2,TGTGCCAGCAGCTTACGGGCTAGCGGGGAACGTACCGGGGAGCTGTTTTTT,CASSLRASGERTGELFF
TRBD1,TRBJ1-2,.,TRBV25-1,TGTGCCAGCAGTGAAAGTGGGACAGAATTATACGGCTATGGCTACACCTTC,CASSESGTELYGYGYTF